The 22 T cell receptor beta chains below all came from one sample that was sequenced in a study of T cells in tuberculosis. Thawed, overnight-rested PBMC were stained with GMM-loaded CD1B tetramer, viability dye and anti-CD3, then sorted. C32 glucose monomycolate from Rhodococcus equi was loaded onto the CD1B tetramers. The assay was immunoSEQ multiplex PCR, and TCRdb's table has in-frame clones only and misses some. The repertoire has about 88,000 clones, roughly 91% of them found once; the top ten carry approximately 1.9%. The sequenced material came from CD1b-GMM tetramer-negative cells sorted from PBMCs. The receptors originated from an adult woman with latent tuberculosis.

The V gene is TRBV6-1, the J gene TRBJ1-5; D is possibly TRBD1 (6 bases). The V gene's germline CDR1 is MNHNS and CDR2 SASEGT. Trimming cost V 6 bases and J 2 bases, with 14 bases left between them. CDR3 length: 15 amino acids. The CDR3 DNA follows: TGTGCCAGCAGAAGCAAGGGGGAAGGCAATCAGCCCCAGCATTTT. Translated: CASRSKGEGNQPQHF.

This chain links TRBV27 with TRBJ1-4; 8 nucleotides agree with TRBD1. CDR1 and CDR2 from the germline V gene are MNHEY and SMNVEV (reference sequence). V was clipped by 4 bases and J by 3 bases; unmatched bases: 13. The CDR3 is made up of 18 amino acids. The CDR3 DNA sequence: TGTGCCAGCAGTTCCCATTCGACAGGGGTTCGGGCTAATGAAAAACTGTTTTTT. This gives the protein CASSSHSTGVRANEKLFF.

This rearrangement joins TRBV27 to TRBJ2-5; tentatively, D is TRBD1 (6 bases). Trimming left V 0 bases short and J 4 bases short, with 9 bases between. Germline V gene lookup returns CDR1 MNHEY and CDR2 SMNVEV (reference sequence). This CDR3 is built from 14 residues. CDR3: CASSLSRGGETQYF. The CDR3 DNA reads as TGTGCCAGCAGTTTATCCAGGGGCGGAGAGACCCAGTACTTC.

This chain's CDR3 is CASSETSGGLAKNIQYF. The CDR3 DNA sequence: TGTGCCAGCAGCGAGACTAGCGGGGGACTAGCCAAAAACATTCAGTACTTC. The gene calls are TRBV9 and TRBJ2-4; TRBD2 matches at 12 bases. Germline V gives CDR1 SGDLS, CDR2 YYNGEE. V was pared by 3 bases and J by 0 bases, with 4 bases of the junction left unmatched. This CDR3 has 17 residues. The whole variable domain, remainder taken from reference TRBV9 and TRBJ2-4, is DSGVTQTPKHLITATGQRVTLRCSPRSGDLSVYWYQQSLDQGLQFLIQYYNGEERAKGNILERFSAQQFPDLHSELNLSSLELGDSALYFCASSETSGGLAKNIQYFGAGTRLSVL.

The chain uses TRBV9 and TRBJ1-2, with 8 bases matching TRBD1. Germline CDR1 reads SGDLS; CDR2 reads YYNGEE. The V and J ends lost 0 bases and 4 bases, in that order; junction bases with no gene match: 5. The CDR3 covers 15 residues. The CDR3 DNA reads as TGTGCCAGCAGCGTAGGAGGGCAGGGGGCCTATGGCTACACCTTC. Protein sequence: CASSVGGQGAYGYTF.

The chain employs TRBV6-5 and TRBJ1-5; possibly TRBD1 for D (6 bases). Trimming left V 6 bases short and J 5 bases short, with 17 bases between. The CDR3 has 15 residues. Germline V lookup: CDR1 MNHEY, CDR2 SVGAGI. CDR3 sequence reads: CASRGEGERDQPQHF. CDR3 coding DNA: TGTGCCAGCAGAGGAGAGGGGGAGAGGGATCAGCCCCAGCATTTT.

The chain recombines TRBV5-4 with TRBJ1-1, with D perhaps matching TRBD1 (6 bases). V gave up 4 bases and J gave up 2 bases, with 9 bases separating them. This CDR3 has 13 amino acids. Germline CDR1 reads SGHNT; CDR2 reads YYREEE (reference sequence). CDR3 region: CASSRTVNTEAFF. The CDR3 DNA reads TGTGCCAGCAGCAGGACAGTCAACACTGAAGCTTTCTTT.

This clone was seen only a few times. The chain recombines TRBV5-4 with TRBJ1-3, with D unclear. This CDR3 contains 13 residues. CDR1 is SGHNT, CDR2 YYREEE, per germline (reference sequence). V gave up 4 bases and J gave up 1 base, with 6 bases separating them. CDR3 amino acids: CASSLESGNTIYF. CDR3 nucleotide sequence: TGTGCCAGCAGCCTTGAGTCTGGAAACACCATATATTTT.

This chain uses TRBV5-1 with TRBJ2-1, with D possibly being TRBD2 (7 bases). Between the trimmed V and J ends, which lost 5 bases and 6 bases, there was a span of 9 bases. Germline CDR1 reads SGHRS; CDR2 reads YFSETQ. The CDR3 spans 12 residues. CDR3 nucleotides: TGCGCCAGCAGAGGGGGGGGCAATGAGCAGTTCTTC. The encoded protein is CASRGGGNEQFF.

The CDR3 nucleotides are TGCAGCATTTATCCGGGACAGGGAGATGGCTACACCTTC. The encoded protein is CSIYPGQGDGYTF. The chain is built from TRBV29-1 and TRBJ1-2; 9 nucleotides agree with TRBD1. Trimming cost V 8 bases and J 6 bases; bases outside gene matches: 10. The CDR3 totals 13 residues. The germline V gene has CDR1 SQVTM and CDR2 ANQGSEA.

This chain uses TRBV4-1 with TRBJ2-5; 8 bases agree with TRBD1. V dropped 0 bases and J dropped 2; count of bases not matched to a gene: 14. The CDR3 covers 19 residues. Per germline, CDR1 MGHRA and CDR2 YSYEKL. This CDR3 reads CASSQEVSPGQDPQETQYF. Written as DNA, the CDR3 is TGCGCCAGCAGCCAAGAGGTATCTCCGGGACAGGATCCTCAAGAGACCCAGTACTTC.

The rearrangement joins TRBV6-1 to TRBJ1-1, with D perhaps TRBD1 (5 bases). Germline V gene lookup returns CDR1 MNHNS and CDR2 SASEGT. Trimming stripped 6 bases from V and 6 bases from J, with 14 bases between. The CDR3 is made up of 13 amino acids. CDR3 DNA sequence: TGTGCCAGCAGCGCACTTCCAGGGTCTGAAGCTTTCTTT. Its translation is CASSALPGSEAFF.

The chain joins TRBV28 to TRBJ2-7, with a tentative D call TRBD1 (5 bases). V was cut by 2 bases and J by 3 bases, with 14 bases left in between. Germline V CDR1 and CDR2: MDHEN, SYDVKM. The CDR3 contains 15 residues. The CDR3 DNA sequence: TGTGCCAGCAGTTTACAGGGATTAGGGCTCTACGAGCAGTACGTC. Translating it yields CASSLQGLGLYEQYV.

The genes are TRBV7-9 and TRBJ2-7; TRBD1 matches at 8 bases. The V gene end was trimmed by 7 bases and the J gene end by 6 bases; junction bases not matched to a gene: 8. CDR1 is SEHNR, CDR2 FQNEAQ, per germline (reference sequence). The CDR3 runs 13 residues. The CDR3 DNA follows: TGTGCCAGCACTCCCCGGACAGGGCGCGAGCAGTACTTC. This sequence encodes CASTPRTGREQYF.

V and J are TRBV5-4 and TRBJ2-5; 16 bases match TRBD2. The CDR3 sequence is 17 residues long. The V gene end was trimmed by 4 bases and the J gene end by 5 bases; junction bases not matched to a gene: 8. CDR1 and CDR2 from the germline V gene are SGHNT and YYREEE (reference sequence). CDR3 amino acids: CASSPGTSGGAGETQYF. The CDR3 DNA reads TGTGCCAGCAGCCCCGGGACTAGCGGGGGGGCGGGCGAGACCCAGTACTTC.

This clone has only one observation. The rearrangement uses TRBV4-2 and TRBJ1-1, with no clear D. Trimming shortened V by 3 bases and J by 8 bases, and 10 bases separated the two germline ends. The V gene's germline CDR1 is LGHNA and CDR2 YNFKEQ. This CDR3 is 12 amino acids long. The CDR3 nucleotides are TGTGCCAGCAGCCAGGGTACGAGGGAAGCTTTCTTT. It translates to CASSQGTREAFF.

The chain recombines TRBV30 with TRBJ1-3, with 8 bases identical to TRBD1. The CDR3 extends over 16 amino acids. V dropped 7 bases and J dropped 3; count of bases not matched to a gene: 14. Germline assignment: CDR1 GTSNPN and CDR2 SVGIG (reference sequence). As DNA, the CDR3 is TGTGCCTCGGAGACACGGACAGGGCCGGATGGAAACACCATATATTTT. Encoded protein: CASETRTGPDGNTIYF.

This clone was detected once. The chain uses TRBV19 and TRBJ1-5, with D possibly being TRBD1 (6 bases). CDR1 is LNHDA, CDR2 SQIVND, per germline (reference sequence). V was cut by 4 bases and J by 2 bases, with 6 bases left in between. CDR3 size: 13 residues. The CDR3 sequence is CASSTGGNQPQHF. CDR3 nucleotide sequence: TGTGCCAGTAGTACAGGGGGCAATCAGCCCCAGCATTTT.

This chain links TRBV6-1 with TRBJ2-1; 8 bases are a match to TRBD2. The V gene's germline CDR1 is MNHNS and CDR2 SASEGT. The V and J ends lost 6 bases and 7 bases, in that order; junction bases with no gene match: 11. The CDR3 contains 15 residues. CDR3 protein: CASRLSGGPGNEQFF. CDR3 nucleotide sequence: TGTGCCAGCAGACTCTCGGGGGGGCCTGGGAATGAGCAGTTCTTC.

This chain connects TRBV2 to TRBJ2-3, with D possibly TRBD1 on 7 matching bases. V shed 2 bases and J shed 5 bases, with 14 bases lying between them. CDR1 is SNHLY and CDR2 is FYNNEI in the germline V gene. This CDR3 spans 15 amino acids. In DNA, the CDR3 is TGTGCCAGCAGTGAAAGGAGGGGGCTGGGAGATACGCAGTATTTT. This codes for CASSERRGLGDTQYF.

The rearrangement uses TRBV28 and TRBJ1-5, with a weak D call TRBD1 (5 bases). V was shortened by 8 bases and J by 3 bases, with 11 bases between the two germline ends. The CDR3 extends over 13 amino acids. CDR1 is MDHEN, CDR2 SYDVKM, per germline. The CDR3 spells CASRGHNNQPQHF. CDR3 DNA: TGTGCCAGCCGTGGACACAACAATCAGCCCCAGCATTTT.

This clone has more than one count but fewer than ten. The V call is TRBV10-2, the J call TRBJ1-1; 7 bases map to TRBD1. Germline values: CDR1 WSHSY, CDR2 SAAADI. The CDR3 contains 13 residues. V dropped 3 bases and J dropped 4; count of bases not matched to a gene: 2. This CDR3 reads CASSDRGITEAFF. In DNA form, the CDR3 reads TGCGCCAGCAGTGACAGGGGGATCACTGAAGCTTTCTTT.